This TCR beta chain is from a study of cytomegalovirus exposure and HLA in healthy donors (dated by TCRdb to 2016 to 2017). Regarding the complete study: The 666 repertoires of the first cohort and the 110 or so validation repertoires were produced on the same platform, according to a later analysis. The study aimed to test whether signatures of past pathogen exposure could be identified by cataloging public T cell receptors. In addition to the first cohort of 650 to 750 subjects, a separate validation cohort of over 90 different subjects was used. To predict cytomegalovirus infection status, the study combined high-throughput TCR immunosequencing, statistical association of individual TCRs with disease status, and machine learning. Overall study outcomes, separate from this receptor: A few of the identified cytomegalovirus-associated TCR beta chains were confirmed in vitro to be specific for cytomegalovirus antigens. The classifier was reported to diagnose cytomegalovirus status with high specificity and sensitivity in both the original and validation cohorts. Most TCR sequences were seen in very few donors, while some public TCRs were found in many individuals. In the study, approximately 150 TCR beta chains were listed as associated with cytomegalovirus. A later analysis found that TCRs clustered in the first cohort also tended to co-occur in the roughly 120 validation repertoires, with more than 90% of cluster scores above 0. The validation cohort had no HLA typing available for a later analysis, so co-occurrence within that cohort was assessed over all 130 or so repertoires. According to the authors, the approach could potentially be generalized to other disease states and immunological phenotypes.

Library creation used the immunoSEQ multiplex PCR assay. In the authors' own workflow: To diagnose cytomegalovirus status from the catalog of TCR beta chain sequences, a statistical classification framework was built. What TCRdb holds here is the immuneACCESS table cut down to in-frame rearrangements. Part of the clones is not present; checked against another copy, under half of the missing clones reflect an unresolved V gene, and the others are unexplained. V and J calls and clone size are given by that table; D and trimming were obtained from the DNA. The sample table holds over 150,000 clones, of which 80% to 90% were seen once. Jointly, the top ten make up roughly 12% of the sample. Trimmed from V: 0 bases; trimmed from J: 5 bases; junction bases lacking a gene match: 7. Taken from cysteine to phenylalanine, the CDR3 has 17 residues. Of the read, only the CDR3 DNA is kept; its 51 bases are in frame from base 1. In the germline V gene, CDR1 corresponds to SGHRS and CDR2 to YFSETQ.

The donors were included in the validation cohort of some 110 subjects, a group kept apart from the 666-subject first cohort. As concerns this clone: This clone's antigen is unknown. The record has no base qualities; no much larger clone is one base away.

This receptor was obtained from a young woman in good health and CMV-seropositive. The chain uses TRBV5-1 and TRBJ2-7, with 14 middle bases fitting TRBD2. Sequences were obtained from PBMCs. The CDR3 loop reads CASSLEGTSGSIDEQYF. At the DNA level, the sequence is TGCGCCAGCAGCTTGGAGGGGACTAGCGGGAGTATAGACGAGCAGTACTTC. When the CDR3 is completed using the reference TRBV5-1 and TRBJ2-7 genes on either side, the full variable domain is KAGVTQTPRYLIKTRGQQVTLSCSPISGHRSVSWYQQTPGQGLQFLFEYFSETQRNKGNFPGRFSGRQFSNSRSEMNVSTLELGDSALYLCASSLEGTSGSIDEQYFGPGTRLTVT.